These 8 T cell receptor beta chains were all obtained from the same sample, sequenced in a study of OX40 agonist ivuxolimab in advanced cancers. Generated by immunoSEQ multiplex PCR, the TCRdb table keeps only in-frame clones and is missing some. This table holds 85,000 to 120,000 clones, over 75% found once. The source was CD4+ or CD8+ T cells sorted from blood, collected in a trial of the OX40 agonist ivuxolimab. Every receptor here comes from an adult with an advanced solid tumor such as melanoma, head and neck, liver or kidney cancer.

This clone is a singleton in its sample. Other DNA sequences of this sample code for an identical CDR3. The V gene is TRBV7-9, the J gene TRBJ2-7; D not resolved. The V end was cut by 4 bases, the J end by 3 bases, with 10 bases between. Germline CDR1 SEHNR, CDR2 FQNEAQ (reference sequence). The CDR3 consists of 13 residues. The CDR3 loop is CASSSGRIYEQYF. The DNA of the CDR3 is TGTGCCAGCAGCTCAGGACGGATCTACGAGCAGTACTTC. The variable domain in full, with the rest retrieved from reference TRBV7-9 and TRBJ2-7, is DTGVSQNPRHKITKRGQNVTFRCDPISEHNRLYWYRQTLGQGPEFLTYFQNEAQLEKSRLLSDRFSAERPKGSFSTLEIQRTEQGDSAMYLCASSSGRIYEQYFGPGTRLTVT.

A single count supports this clone. V is TRBV10-1 and J is TRBJ1-2, with a tentative D call TRBD1 (5 bases). V lost 10 bases to trimming and J lost 1 base, with 13 bases between them. The CDR3 contains 13 residues. Germline lookup yields CDR1 WNHNN and CDR2 SYGVQD (reference sequence). CDR3 in DNA: TGCGCCACCTGGGGACGGGTTAACTATGGCTACACCTTC. This sequence encodes CATWGRVNYGYTF.

This chain uses TRBV10-3 with TRBJ1-3; 9 bases line up with TRBD1. CDR1 is ENHRY, CDR2 SYGVKD, per germline. The CDR3 consists of 17 residues. The V and J ends lost 4 bases and 2 bases, in that order; junction bases with no gene match: 9. The CDR3 region is CAISGLQGAPTGNTIYF. Here the CDR3 DNA reads TGTGCCATCAGTGGGCTACAGGGGGCGCCGACTGGAAACACCATATATTTT.

This chain links TRBV7-9 with TRBJ2-7, with D possibly called TRBD1 or TRBD2 (5 bases each). The CDR3 extends over 14 amino acids. CDR1 and CDR2 from the germline V gene are SEHNR and FQNEAQ (reference sequence). V dropped 5 bases and J dropped 0 bases, with 11 bases sitting between them. CDR3 protein: CASSNWDGSYEQYF. CDR3 nucleotide sequence: TGTGCCAGCAGCAACTGGGACGGCTCCTACGAGCAGTACTTC.

This chain connects TRBV29-1 to TRBJ2-3; D possibly matches TRBD1 or TRBD2 (5 bases each). From germline, CDR1 is SQVTM and CDR2 ANQGSEA. V gave up 2 bases and J gave up 1 base, with 7 bases separating them. This CDR3 is 13 amino acids long. The chain's CDR3 is CSVELGGTDTQYF. CDR3 sequence (DNA): TGCAGCGTTGAATTGGGGGGCACAGATACGCAGTATTTT.

J is TRBJ2-7 and V is TRBV4-2, with 7 bases that match TRBD1. This CDR3 spans 16 amino acids. The germline gives CDR1 LGHNA, CDR2 YNFKEQ. Losses at the gene ends were 3 bases for V and 0 bases for J; bases not matched to a gene: 8. The CDR3 spells CASSQRQGDTSYEQYF. DNA for the CDR3: TGTGCCAGCAGCCAGCGACAGGGCGATACCTCCTACGAGCAGTACTTC.

The J gene is TRBJ2-5, the V gene TRBV6-6, with 7 nucleotides matching TRBD1. V was pared by 5 bases and J by 7 bases, with 10 bases of the junction left unmatched. The CDR3 covers 14 residues. Germline V gene data show CDR1 as MNHNY and CDR2 as SVGAGI (reference sequence). CDR3 coding DNA: TGTGCCAGCAGTACAGGACAGGTTTTGTTGACCCAGTACTTC. Its translation is CASSTGQVLLTQYF.

This chain joins TRBV28 and TRBJ2-1, with 7 bases identical to TRBD1. Germline CDR1 is MDHEN and CDR2 is SYDVKM. This CDR3 spans 16 amino acids. J was trimmed by 2 bases and V by 5 bases; bases with no gene match: 9. In nucleotides, the CDR3 is TGTGCCAGCAGTCCTCGAAAAGACAGGGCCTACAATGAGCAGTTCTTC. Translating gives CASSPRKDRAYNEQFF. Looking up the rest from reference TRBV28 and TRBJ2-1 gives the full variable domain: DVKVTQSSRYLVKRTGEKVFLECVQDMDHENMFWYRQDPGLGLRLIYFSYDVKMKEKGDIPEGYSVSREKKERFSLILESASTNQTSMYLCASSPRKDRAYNEQFFGPGTRLTVL.